This T cell receptor beta chain was profiled in a study of OX40 agonist ivuxolimab in advanced cancers. The CDR3 runs to 13 residues. Trimming stripped 7 bases from V and 1 base from J, with 10 bases between. Germline CDR1 is SGHRS and CDR2 is YFSETQ. Sequenced by immunoSEQ multiplex PCR; TCRdb stores in-frame clones only, minus some. Among about 82,000 clones, roughly nine tenths were seen once, and the ten largest hold roughly 2%. This TCR was sampled from an adult with an advanced solid tumor such as melanoma, head and neck, liver or kidney cancer. The sequencing used CD4+ or CD8+ T cells sorted from blood, collected in a trial of the OX40 agonist ivuxolimab. The rearrangement joins TRBV5-1 to TRBJ2-3; D is uncertain. The CDR3 DNA is TGCGCCAGCGGAATTGAGGGCACAGATACGCAGTATTTT. Protein sequence: CASGIEGTDTQYF.